This T cell receptor (beta chain) was profiled in a study of cytomegalovirus exposure and HLA in healthy donors (dated by TCRdb to about 2017). Regarding the research as a whole: An earlier analysis of about 530 of the donors reported 276 Gb of sequence data and 117 million unique TCR beta sequences obtained from 180 million or so T cells. An early release that covered 500 to 800 HLA-typed donors contained around 300 gigabases of sequencing data and tens of millions of unique TCR sequences. The genetic ancestry cluster associated with self-reported Caucasian donors included 65% to 90% of the roughly 360 genotyped donors. The aim of the study was to test whether cataloging public T cell receptors could identify signatures of past pathogen exposure. The study used immunosequencing to profile the T cell repertoires of under 700 subjects and linked those repertoires to cytomegalovirus serostatus. In addition to the first cohort of around 670 subjects, a separate validation cohort of approximately 130 different subjects was used. High-throughput TCR immunosequencing, statistical association of individual TCRs with disease status, and machine learning were combined to predict cytomegalovirus infection status. A later analysis re-examined previously published TCR beta repertoires from over 500 donors and added high-resolution HLA genotyping to investigate patterns of TCR occurrence. Rather than drawing on any new phenotypic data, the later analysis identified candidate immune exposures from TCR beta sequences and the way those sequences occurred across donors. In an earlier analysis of 550 to 700 of the donors, high-throughput TCR beta sequencing was used to judge whether each TCR beta V gene segment behaved as functional or pseudogenic. Donor age, sex, ethnicity and CMV serostatus were collected together with the repertoire data. In a later genetic analysis, genome-wide SNP genotypes for about three fifths of the roughly 670 donors were used, and that subset was treated as a discovery cohort. Every discovery cohort repertoire had been produced on one sequencing platform. HLA typing covered class I and class II loci at four-digit resolution. Typing coverage varied by locus: about 620-630 donors for A, B, C, DRB1 and DQB1; more than 500 for DQA1; 606 for DPA1; around 450 for DPB1. Because of strong linkage in the cohort, five DR-DQ haplotypes were treated as single units for association and clustering. Among roughly 400 genotyped donors of the cohort, an average of roughly 240,000 unique TCR beta nucleotide sequences were sequenced per donor, 15% to 20% of them non-productive.

The library came from the immunoSEQ multiplex PCR assay. For the multiplex PCR, a mixture combining 60 forward primers for TCR Vbeta segments and 13 reverse primers for TCR Jbeta segments was used. The CDR3 region of rearranged TCR beta genes was amplified from genomic DNA by a multiplex PCR assay. On the Illumina HiSeq System, the amplified TCR beta libraries were sequenced as 87-base-pair reads. As for the authors' bioinformatics: In a later analysis, some 80 million unique TCR beta chains were counted across the 650 to 700 repertoires, and roughly 10 million of these chains were shared by at least two donors. A nearest-neighbor algorithm error-corrected the raw reads and collapsed the reads into unique sequences, merging closely related sequences to remove PCR and sequencing errors. To assign V, D and J gene segments, CDR3 sequences were aligned to IMGT reference sequences. For a sequence to be retained, a match of at least six nucleotides was required to both a V gene segment and a J gene segment. A rearrangement was called productive if the CDR3 had no stop codons and remained in frame with V and J, and every other rearrangement was called non-productive. Following IMGT convention, CDR3 was defined as the stretch from the second conserved V-encoded cysteine to the conserved J-encoded phenylalanine. The earlier analysis of fewer than 750 of the donors excluded sequences that lacked an unambiguous match to a single V gene segment. An earlier analysis of just under 600 of the donors called V segments functional above 56.7% productive rearrangements and segregating when the between-donor standard deviation exceeded 5%. A statistical classification framework was built to diagnose cytomegalovirus status from the catalog of TCR beta chain sequences. In a later analysis, V and J genes were assigned by comparing TCR nucleotide sequences against IMGT/GENE-DB human TR gene sequences. A later analysis assigned CDR3 sequences and most-parsimonious VDJ recombination scenarios with the TCRdist pipeline. In a later analysis, each TCR beta chain was defined by its CDR3 amino acid sequence together with its V-gene family, and reads without a unique V-gene family were excluded. A later analysis removed 592 highly shared, low-generation-probability nucleotide sequences to deal with suspected cross-contamination and a sequencing artifact. A later analysis calculated a clonal expansion index for each public chain from normalized within-repertoire ranks of inferred template counts. A later analysis computed generation probabilities with a VDJ recombination model fitted to out-of-frame rearrangements, and checked the results against IGoR. A later analysis scored TCR-TCR, TCR-HLA and TCR-CMV co-occurrence with hypergeometric tests, applying a repertoire-size bias correction to TCR pairs. A later analysis estimated false discovery rates by permuting HLA or CMV assignments 20 times. In a later analysis, co-occurring TCRs were grouped using DBSCAN, with TCRdist sequence similarity added in when clustering inside HLA-allele-positive subsets. Repertoires with fewer than 30,000 or more than 120,000 public chains were left out of co-occurrence clustering, as were roughly five repertoires with anomalous nucleotide sharing. The table comes from immuneACCESS by way of TCRdb, which keeps in-frame sequences with V and J called. Part of the clones is missing from these tables; in studies checked, under half for an unresolved V gene and the rest for unknown reasons. V and J calls and clone size are copied from that table; D and trimming were computed from the DNA. The sample table holds approximately 120,000 clones, of which about 73% were seen once. Roughly 6.1% of the sample is taken by the ten largest.

Concerning this clone itself: It has no known antigen specificity. The sample holds no much larger clone one base away, and base qualities are not on file.

The cohort consisted of 600 or so healthy bone marrow donors. At the time of sampling, all cohort members were nominally healthy, though unrecorded immune exposures were likely present. The donor tested CMV seronegative, placing the donor among the roughly 350 seronegative members of the cohort. Each donor provided a peripheral blood sample, and peripheral blood mononuclear cells were used for TCR beta sequencing. The Qiagen DNeasy Blood Extraction Kit was used to extract genomic DNA from the blood cell samples. Deletion took 0 bases off V and 9 bases off J, with a span of 13 bases between the germline ends. The CDR3 runs 14 amino acids, cysteine and phenylalanine included. Only the CDR3 DNA stays, 42 bases, in frame from base 1. The germline V gene yields SGHRS for CDR1 and YFSETQ for CDR2. What the study reported, not specific to this receptor: In a later analysis, several top co-occurrence clusters were reported to appear linked to parvovirus B19, influenza, CMV and Epstein-Barr virus. CMV serostatus was the only immune exposure information available for the cohort. HLA typing was unavailable for some donors at each locus, so association tests used only the typed subset. A later genetic analysis associated a missense DCLRE1C variant with V-gene and J-gene trimming of TCR beta chains, and an independent cohort replicated the association. A cluster of highly shared sequence variants was judged likely to be a technical artifact of the sequencing pipeline. The classifier was reported to diagnose cytomegalovirus status with high specificity and sensitivity in both the original and validation cohorts. Because counts were too low, roughly 16 rarely observed V segments, including chromosome 9 orphons, were left out of the earlier analysis of some 640 of the donors. In a later genetic analysis, fewer N-insertions in productive TCRs were reported among donors in an Asian-associated ancestry cluster than the roughly 700-donor mean. A further reported finding was that TCR beta sequences accurately predicted the HLA-A and HLA-B alleles for most subjects in the first cohort. At a false discovery rate of 0.05, a later analysis linked 16,000 or so TCR beta sequences to specific HLA alleles. Linkage disequilibrium might explain the correlated functional status among segregating V segments, but an unknown experimental factor could not be ruled out. In a later analysis, the rate of TCR association differed among HLA loci, with DRB1 alleles having the most associated TCRs and HLA-C alleles having the fewest. According to a later analysis, most CMV-associated TCR beta chains appeared to be HLA-restricted, and the HLA associations seemed to be driven largely by CMV exposure. When HLA alleles, especially DR and DQ, strongly co-occurred, TCR associations were difficult to assign to individual alleles. In a later analysis, HLA-associated TCR beta chains were found to be more clonally expanded and to have lower generation probabilities than equally common non-associated chains. According to the authors, the approach could potentially be generalized to other disease states and immunological phenotypes. The study gave a list of 150 to 200 TCR beta chains associated with cytomegalovirus. Roughly uniform sequencing depth across donors was assumed in presence/absence analyses, although this assumption may not hold. A few of the identified cytomegalovirus-associated TCR beta chains were confirmed in vitro to be specific for cytomegalovirus antigens. The cohort was sequenced for TCR beta chains only, and without alpha or paired-chain data the features that could be detected were limited. While some public TCRs were present in many individuals, most TCR sequences turned up only very rarely across donors. Because the 87-base-pair reads could not distinguish some IMGT-functional V segments, including TRBV6-2 and TRBV6-3, those segments were excluded. Broadly in line with IMGT annotations, most TCR beta V segments showed up in productive rearrangements about 90% or about 30% of the time in an earlier analysis of around 600 of the donors.

The sequence joins TRBV5-1 to TRBJ2-1; the D segment could be TRBD2, given 5 matching bases. Sequencing was performed on PBMCs. The TCR sequence derives from a woman in her forties in good health and CMV-seronegative. The CDR3 has the sequence CASSLEDSRGEQFF. The nucleotide sequence is TGCGCCAGCAGCTTGGAGGACTCCCGAGGTGAGCAGTTCTTC.